The table lists the clone carrying this TCR beta chain with a few counts. Its antigen is unidentified. The J segment lost 1 base and the V segment lost 7 bases, leaving 6 bases of the junction unmatched. This CDR3 contains 14 residues. CDR1 is SEHNR and CDR2 is FQNEAQ in the germline V gene (reference sequence). These data belong to a study of OX40 agonist ivuxolimab in advanced cancers. Study summary: The study reported partial responses in three patients: one hepatocellular carcinoma, two cutaneous melanoma.

Notes on the study in general: Clonal expansion was seen in CD4+ and CD8+ blood T cells by week 6 at 0.1 to 3.0 mg/kg. People who partly responded at 0.1-3.0 mg/kg had some of the least clonal expansion seen. The average count of expanded clones was higher among CD8+ T cells than among CD4+.

Using immunoSEQ multiplex PCR, the repertoire was profiled, and TCRdb retains in-frame clones only, with some absent. Among approximately 65,000 clones listed, roughly 87% were seen once. The sequenced sample was CD4+ or CD8+ T cells sorted from blood, obtained in a trial of the OX40 agonist ivuxolimab. The J gene is TRBJ2-7, the V gene TRBV7-9, with 8 bases identical to TRBD1. The clonotype originates from an adult with an advanced solid tumor such as melanoma, head and neck, liver or kidney cancer. CDR3 DNA sequence: TGTGCCAGCACCCTGGGACAGGTGTCCTACGAGCAGTACTTC. Its protein is CASTLGQVSYEQYF.